This TCR beta chain was profiled in a study of blood T cell repertoires in COVID-19. Produced via immunoSEQ multiplex PCR; TCRdb's table is partial and in-frame only. The top ten clones hold 4.5% to 6% of a sample with around 250,000 clones, around 84% of them seen once. The CDR3 runs 14 residues. The germline CDR1 and CDR2 sequences are KGHSH and LQKENI. V lost 10 bases and J 7 bases, leaving 19 bases between the germline ends. Participant-given clinical history determined each cohort assignment. This clone was recorded a few times. The origin of this receptor is a man between 40 and 49 years old who had been exposed to COVID-19. The chain combines TRBV18 with TRBJ1-4, with unresolved D. Sequencing input: PBMCs or T cells enriched from blood (not recorded which). In DNA, the CDR3 is TGTGCCACCAGTGGTTTTGGGGAGGCTGAAAAACTGTTTTTT. Amino acid sequence: CATSGFGEAEKLFF.